One and the same sample provided the 25 T cell receptor beta chains below, sequenced in a study of OX40 agonist ivuxolimab in advanced cancers. The table came from immunoSEQ multiplex PCR; TCRdb's copy has only in-frame clones and leaves some out. This sample yields 62,000 or so clones, of which around nine tenths are seen a single time; more than 2% belongs to the top ten. The sample was CD4+ or CD8+ T cells sorted from blood, taken in a trial of the OX40 agonist ivuxolimab. These receptor sequences come from an adult with an advanced solid tumor such as melanoma, head and neck, liver or kidney cancer.

CDR3 bases: TGTGCCAGCTCACCGGATGAAAATCAGCCCCAGCATTTT. It codes for CASSPDENQPQHF. The chain carries TRBV18 and TRBJ1-5; D is undetermined. CDR1 and CDR2 (germline): KGHSH, LQKENI. CDR3 length: 13 residues. The V and J ends lost 3 bases and 4 bases respectively, with 7 bases between them.

The V and J genes are TRBV7-9 and TRBJ2-7; D is unclear. Per germline, CDR1 SEHNR and CDR2 FQNEAQ (reference sequence). The CDR3 runs 13 residues. Trimming cost V 3 bases and J 4 bases, with 10 bases left between them. CDR3 sequence: CASSLDQAYEQYF. CDR3 sequence (DNA): TGTGCCAGCAGCTTGGACCAGGCGTACGAGCAGTACTTC.

The CDR3 DNA sequence: TGTGCCAGCAACTCACAGGGGTCTCCCTACGAGCAGTACTTC. It is translated as CASNSQGSPYEQYF. The chain recombines TRBV28 with TRBJ2-7; 7 bases line up with TRBD1. The germline gives CDR1 MDHEN, CDR2 SYDVKM. J gave up 2 bases and V 7 bases, and 8 bases lay outside the gene matches. CDR3 length: 14 amino acids.

The V call is TRBV6-5, the J call TRBJ2-1, with D possibly matching TRBD2 (5 bases). Germline V gives CDR1 MNHEY, CDR2 SVGAGI. This CDR3 has 14 residues. V dropped 2 bases and J dropped 5 bases, with 10 bases sitting between them. CDR3 coding DNA: TGTGCCAGCAGTTACGAGGGAAAGCACAATGAGCAGTTCTTC. As protein: CASSYEGKHNEQFF.

V and J are TRBV11-1 and TRBJ2-2; 15 bases align to TRBD2. The J segment lost 6 bases and the V segment lost 5 bases, leaving 10 bases of the junction unmatched. There are 18 residues in the CDR3. The germline gives CDR1 SGHAT, CDR2 FQDESV (reference sequence). The CDR3, as DNA: TGTGCCAGCAGCCTCGGACTAGCGGGAGGGCCAAGCTCCGGGGAGCTGTTTTTT. Translating it yields CASSLGLAGGPSSGELFF. The entire variable domain, with the rest obtained from reference TRBV11-1 and TRBJ2-2, is as follows: EAEVAQSPRYKITEKSQAVAFWCDPISGHATLYWYRQILGQGPELLVQFQDESVVDDSQLPKDRFSAERLKGVDSTLKIQPAELGDSAMYLCASSLGLAGGPSSGELFFGEGSRLTVL.

This rearrangement joins TRBV28 to TRBJ1-1, with 8 nucleotides matching TRBD1. The CDR3 contains 15 residues. V lost 3 bases to trimming and J lost 5 bases; unmatched junction nucleotides: 8. The germline CDR1 and CDR2 sequences are MDHEN and SYDVKM. The CDR3 nucleotides are TGTGCCAGCAGTTTGGGGTTCCGACAGGGGACTGAAGCTTTCTTT. It specifies CASSLGFRQGTEAFF.

The V and J genes are TRBV19 and TRBJ2-5; no reliable D call. The CDR3 contains 12 residues. V dropped 5 bases and J dropped 1 base, with 5 bases sitting between them. In germline, CDR1 is LNHDA, CDR2 SQIVND (reference sequence). Here the CDR3 DNA reads TGTGCCAGTAGTGCCAGCCAAGAGACCCAGTACTTC. Its translation: CASSASQETQYF.

J is TRBJ2-4 and V is TRBV6-5; D gene uncertain. The germline gives CDR1 MNHEY, CDR2 SVGAGI. The CDR3 spans 15 residues. Trimming removed 4 bases at V and 0 bases at J, with 10 bases between. The CDR3 sequence: CASSSRPLAKNIQYF. The CDR3 bases are TGTGCCAGCAGTTCCCGACCACTAGCCAAAAACATTCAGTACTTC.

The chain carries TRBV19 and TRBJ2-3, with 8 positions matching TRBD2. Per germline, CDR1 LNHDA and CDR2 SQIVND (reference sequence). This CDR3 contains 15 residues. Trimming removed 4 bases from V and 4 bases from J; junction bases left unmatched: 7. This CDR3 reads CASSTQGLGPDTQYF. The CDR3 bases are TGTGCCAGTAGTACCCAGGGACTAGGTCCAGATACGCAGTATTTT.

This clone showed up just a few times. The chain employs TRBV5-1 and TRBJ2-1; perhaps TRBD1 as D (6 bases). This CDR3 comprises 14 residues. Germline values: CDR1 SGHRS, CDR2 YFSETQ. Trimming left V 4 bases short and J 0 bases short, with 8 bases between. CDR3 DNA sequence: TGCGCCAGCAGCCAGGGGAGCTCCTACAATGAGCAGTTCTTC. It is translated as CASSQGSSYNEQFF.

The rearrangement joins TRBV6-6 to TRBJ1-6, with unresolved D. CDR3 length equals 14 residues. Trimming took off 0 bases at V and 10 bases at J, with 10 bases between the two ends. Germline V lookup: CDR1 MNHNY, CDR2 SVGAGI (reference sequence). The CDR3 region has the DNA TGTGCCAGCAGTTACTCGAGAAATGGGTCACCCCTCCACTTT. Its protein is CASSYSRNGSPLHF.

This clone was counted between two and nine times. This rearrangement joins TRBV13 to TRBJ1-1, with D unclear. Trimming shortened V by 0 bases and J by 1 base, and 6 bases separated the two germline ends. The germline gives CDR1 PRHDT, CDR2 FYEKMQ (reference sequence). The length of the CDR3 is 14 residues. The CDR3 protein is CASSLGMGNTEAFF. Here the CDR3 DNA reads TGTGCCAGCAGCTTAGGGATGGGGAACACTGAAGCTTTCTTT.

The chain carries TRBV5-6 and TRBJ1-4, with no clear D. CDR3 size: 13 residues. Germline V gene sequence: CDR1 SGHDT, CDR2 YYEEEE. Trimming took 5 bases from V and 4 from J, leaving 9 bases between them. The CDR3 DNA follows: TGTGCCAGCAGTAACGACCATAATGAAAAACTGTTTTTT. Protein product: CASSNDHNEKLFF.

V usage is TRBV7-3 and J usage is TRBJ2-1; possibly TRBD2 for D (5 bases). Between the trimmed V and J ends, which lost 4 bases and 2 bases, there was a span of 12 bases. From germline, CDR1 is SGHTA and CDR2 FQGTGA. This CDR3 is 15 amino acids long. The CDR3, as DNA: TGTGCCAGCAGCTCCTTATCGGGGACCTACAATGAGCAGTTCTTC. Amino acid sequence: CASSSLSGTYNEQFF.

The CDR3 loop is CASSLRIWGRGLQLRETQYF. For the CDR3, the DNA is TGTGCCAGCAGTTTAAGGATTTGGGGTCGAGGGCTACAACTTCGAGAGACCCAGTACTTC. V usage is TRBV28 and J usage is TRBJ2-5, with D maybe TRBD2 (5 bases). Germline assignment: CDR1 MDHEN and CDR2 SYDVKM. V was clipped by 2 bases and J by 4 bases, with 29 bases between them. The CDR3 loop spans 20 amino acids.

The gene calls are TRBV29-1 and TRBJ1-3; no firm D call. The V gene lost 6 bases and the J gene lost 2 bases, with 23 bases spanning the gap. CDR3 length: 17 amino acids. CDR1 is SQVTM, CDR2 ANQGSEA, per germline. DNA of the CDR3: TGCAGCGTCGTCCCATCGCCGGGAGCGCTGGCTGGAAACACCATATATTTT. It specifies CSVVPSPGALAGNTIYF.

The chain has TRBV6-5 and TRBJ2-7; 8 nucleotides line up with TRBD1. The V gene's germline CDR1 is MNHEY and CDR2 SVGAGI. The V gene end was trimmed by 6 bases and the J gene end by 1 base; junction bases not matched to a gene: 5. The CDR3 has 14 residues. This CDR3 reads CASSPTGVSYEQYF. CDR3 sequence (DNA): TGTGCCAGCAGCCCGACAGGGGTTTCCTACGAGCAGTACTTC.

The chain employs TRBV2 and TRBJ1-4; D gene unclear. V was cut by 11 bases and J by 4 bases, with 14 bases left in between. Germline lookup yields CDR1 SNHLY and CDR2 FYNNEI. This CDR3 has 13 amino acids. The CDR3 DNA sequence: TGTGCCGGAGTAAAGTCCCTTAATGAAAAACTGTTTTTT. Protein sequence: CAGVKSLNEKLFF. The full variable domain, its missing parts supplied by reference TRBV2 and TRBJ1-4, is EPEVTQTPSHQVTQMGQEVILRCVPISNHLYFYWYRQILGQKVEFLVSFYNNEISEKSEIFDDQFSVERPDGSNFTLKIRSTKLEDSAMYFCAGVKSLNEKLFFGSGTQLSVL.

This clone has only one observation. This CDR3 is also generated by other DNA sequences in the sample. The chain recombines TRBV28 with TRBJ2-7; D uncertain. In germline, CDR1 is MDHEN, CDR2 SYDVKM. CDR3 length equals 12 residues. Trimming stripped 3 bases from V and 3 bases from J, with 6 bases between. The CDR3 sequence is CASSLGGYEQYF. For the CDR3, the DNA is TGTGCCAGCAGTTTGGGCGGCTACGAGCAGTACTTC.

The chain carries TRBV6-5 and TRBJ1-6, with a tentative D call TRBD1 (5 bases). There are 15 residues in the CDR3. From germline, CDR1 is MNHEY and CDR2 SVGAGI. V was pared by 4 bases and J by 0 bases, with 7 bases between. CDR3 region: CASSSGSSYNSPLHF. The CDR3 DNA reads TGTGCCAGCAGTTCAGGGAGCTCCTATAATTCACCCCTCCACTTT.

This rearrangement joins TRBV5-1 to TRBJ1-3; D remains unclear. The CDR3 runs 15 residues. CDR1 is SGHRS and CDR2 is YFSETQ in the germline V gene. V dropped 0 bases and J dropped 0 bases, with 7 bases sitting between them. As DNA, the CDR3 is TGCGCCAGCAGCTTGGTAGGCAACTCTGGAAACACCATATATTTT. It translates to CASSLVGNSGNTIYF.

The chain has TRBV9 and TRBJ1-4; D is possibly TRBD1 (5 bases). The CDR3 spans 14 residues. V gave up 4 bases and J gave up 8 bases, with 15 bases separating them. From germline, CDR1 is SGDLS and CDR2 YYNGEE. CDR3 sequence (DNA): TGTGCCAGCAGCCCGCAGGGTTTCGGGGAAAAACTGTTTTTT. Its protein is CASSPQGFGEKLFF.

This chain links TRBV6-5 with TRBJ1-3; D gene ambiguous. The V gene lost 2 bases and the J gene lost 7 bases, with 12 bases spanning the gap. Germline loops: CDR1 MNHEY, CDR2 SVGAGI. This CDR3 contains 14 residues. The DNA for the CDR3 is TGTGCCAGCAGTTACAGGGTTACCGGTAACACCATATATTTT. Translation gives CASSYRVTGNTIYF.

The V call is TRBV7-9, the J call TRBJ2-2; tentatively, D is TRBD1 (5 bases). Germline values: CDR1 SEHNR, CDR2 FQNEAQ (reference sequence). Trimming took 3 bases from V and 7 from J, leaving 9 bases between them. CDR3 length: 13 residues. The CDR3 nucleotides read TGTGCCAGCAGCTTGAGACAGAACGGGGAGCTGTTTTTT. Protein: CASSLRQNGELFF.

V usage is TRBV7-2 and J usage is TRBJ1-2; D unresolved. The V and J ends lost 0 bases and 8 bases respectively, with 13 bases between them. The CDR3 totals 14 residues. Germline CDR1 SGHTA, CDR2 FQGNSA. The CDR3 DNA follows: TGTGCCAGCAGCTTAGCAGGGCTGTCAAGAGGCTACACCTTC. It is translated as CASSLAGLSRGYTF.